The 8 T cell receptor beta chains listed next were all sequenced from one sample in a study of long-term antiretroviral therapy in people with HIV. The immunoSEQ assay was v3.0, run at survey level. Using immunoSEQ multiplex PCR, the repertoire was profiled, and TCRdb retains in-frame clones only, with some absent. Of some 33,000 clones in the sample, roughly 82% were seen once. Sequences were derived from unsorted PBMCs, sampled 0.6 years after starting antiretroviral therapy. These receptors all come from a man aged 18 to 35 with HIV.

The chain combines TRBV6-5 with TRBJ2-1; 7 nucleotides line up with TRBD2. CDR1 is MNHEY, CDR2 SVGAGI, per germline. V shed 5 bases, J shed 10 bases, and the junction held 2 bases outside the gene matches. This CDR3 is built from 11 residues. CDR3 in amino acids: CASSLADEQFF. DNA for the CDR3: TGTGCCAGCAGTCTAGCGGACGAGCAGTTCTTC.

Only a few counts were recorded for this clone. Germline is not matched at one junction end, which may reflect a read error. J is TRBJ2-1 and V is TRBV7-7; D remains unclear. This CDR3 is 16 amino acids long. Germline-derived CDR1 and CDR2 are SSHAT and FNYEAQ (reference sequence). This CDR3 reads CASSPFLQSSYNEQFF. The CDR3 DNA reads as TGTGCTAGCAGCCCCTTCCTCCAAAGCTCCTACAATGAGCAGTTCTTC.

The rearrangement links TRBV10-2 to TRBJ1-2, with a possible D match to TRBD1 (6 bases). Germline-derived CDR1 and CDR2 are WSHSY and SAAADI. Trimming removed 8 bases at V and 8 bases at J, with 21 bases between. The CDR3 extends over 14 amino acids. The CDR3 DNA is TGCGCCAGCCAGACAGGAGACACCCTGAGGGGCTACACCTTC. It is translated as CASQTGDTLRGYTF.

The chain is built from TRBV12-5 and TRBJ1-2, with D uncertain. Per germline, CDR1 LGHNT and CDR2 FRNRAP. The CDR3 extends over 13 amino acids. The V end was cut by 3 bases, the J end by 7 bases, with 12 bases between. In DNA, the CDR3 is TGTGCTAGTGGTTTCGGACCCGGGTTTGGCTACACCTTC. Encoded protein: CASGFGPGFGYTF.

The rearrangement uses TRBV2 and TRBJ2-7; TRBD2 matches 10 bases. J gave up 3 bases and V 5 bases, and 1 base lay outside the gene matches. The CDR3 loop spans 13 amino acids. Germline lookup yields CDR1 SNHLY and CDR2 FYNNEI. The CDR3 DNA follows: TGTGCCAGCAGTCGGACTAGCGGCTACGAGCAGTACTTC. This encodes CASSRTSGYEQYF.

The rearrangement joins TRBV7-9 to TRBJ2-7; 7 nucleotides agree with TRBD1. The CDR3 is 14 amino acids. Germline lookup yields CDR1 SEHNR and CDR2 FQNEAQ (reference sequence). Trimming took 4 bases from V and 0 from J; bases not matched to a gene: 3. The CDR3 loop reads CASSWDRNSYEQYF. DNA of the CDR3: TGTGCCAGCAGCTGGGACAGAAACTCCTACGAGCAGTACTTC.

A single count supports this clone. The chain couples TRBV20-1 to TRBJ1-1; D is unresolved. The CDR3 covers 11 residues. V lost 2 bases and J 6 bases, leaving 7 bases between the germline ends. Germline CDR1 DFQATT, CDR2 SNEGSKA (reference sequence). CDR3 in DNA: TGCAGTGCTAGACTTCAGCCTGAAGCTTTCTTT. Encoded protein: CSARLQPEAFF.

The genes are TRBV5-6 and TRBJ2-3, with a weak D call TRBD1 (6 bases). Per the germline V gene, CDR1 is SGHDT and CDR2 is YYEEEE. The CDR3 sequence is 17 residues long. V was clipped by 1 base and J by 8 bases, with 23 bases between them. The CDR3 DNA reads as TGTGCCAGCAGCTTGTCAGGGGAACCTACCATTACCGTTACGCAGTATTTT. Encoded protein: CASSLSGEPTITVTQYF.